The 17 T cell receptor beta chains below come from one sample, sequenced in a study of blood T cell repertoires in COVID-19 (dated by TCRdb to about 2020). Library preparation used the immunoSEQ multiplex PCR assay. TCRdb obtained this table from immuneACCESS and retained in-frame rearrangements with V and J assigned. These tables miss some clones; where compared with another copy, unresolved V genes account for less than half of the shortfall, and the remainder is unexplained. The sample includes about 200,000 clones, with 89% observed a single time. Roughly 8.1% of the sample belongs to the ten largest clones. Material for sequencing was PBMCs or T cells enriched from blood (not recorded which). Receptors originate from a woman aged 18-35 years who had recovered from COVID-19.

The table lists this clone with a count of one. The CDR3, as DNA: TGTGCCAGCAGCTTAGCAGGAGGGGAGACCCAGTACTTC. Protein: CASSLAGGETQYF. The chain combines TRBV11-2 with TRBJ2-5; TRBD2 is a possible D gene (6 bases). This CDR3 has 13 amino acids. Germline loops: CDR1 SGHAT, CDR2 FQNNGV. Trimming cost V 1 base and J 5 bases, with 8 bases left between them.

The chain employs TRBV15 and TRBJ2-3, with a weak D call TRBD1 (6 bases). Trimming took off 4 bases at V and 5 bases at J, with 7 bases between the two ends. CDR3 length equals 12 residues. Germline V lookup: CDR1 LNHNV, CDR2 YYDKDF (reference sequence). CDR3 nucleotide sequence: TGTGCCACCAGCAAACAGGGAGATACGCAGTATTTT. It yields the protein CATSKQGDTQYF.

The chain uses TRBV24-1 and TRBJ1-5; perhaps TRBD1 as D (6 bases). Trimming removed 9 bases from V and 4 bases from J, with 9 bases in between. Germline assignment: CDR1 KGHDR and CDR2 SFDVKD. This CDR3 has 12 residues. In nucleotides, the CDR3 is TGTGCCACCCAAACAGGGAATCAGCCCCAGCATTTT. Amino acid sequence: CATQTGNQPQHF.

This chain uses TRBV5-1 with TRBJ2-5, with no clear D. Germline CDR1 SGHRS, CDR2 YFSETQ. The CDR3 runs to 13 residues. The V and J ends lost 0 bases and 1 base respectively, with 4 bases between them. CDR3 DNA: TGCGCCAGCAGCTTGGGGCCCCAAGAGACCCAGTACTTC. As protein: CASSLGPQETQYF.

The chain combines TRBV6-5 with TRBJ2-7; 10 nucleotides line up with TRBD1. The CDR3 extends over 15 amino acids. V gave up 7 bases and J gave up 3 bases; unmatched junction bases: 9. Germline CDR1 and CDR2: MNHEY and SVGAGI. Written as DNA, the CDR3 is TGTGCCAGCAATCCGGACAGGGGGTCCCTCTACGAGCAGTACTTC. Its translation: CASNPDRGSLYEQYF.

The rearrangement joins TRBV20-1 to TRBJ2-5; 10 bases are a match to TRBD2. This CDR3 is built from 15 residues. Looked up from germline, CDR1 is DFQATT and CDR2 is SNEGSKA (reference sequence). Trimming took 3 bases from V and 5 from J; bases not matched to a gene: 9. The CDR3 protein is CSASKTSGVGETQYF. The CDR3, as DNA: TGCAGTGCTAGTAAAACTAGCGGGGTGGGGGAGACCCAGTACTTC.

This chain joins TRBV6-5 and TRBJ2-3, with 8 positions matching TRBD2. This CDR3 is 15 amino acids long. Germline loops: CDR1 MNHEY, CDR2 SVGAGI. V trimming: 6 bases; J trimming: 2 bases; junction bases outside the gene matches: 7. CDR3 in DNA: TGTGCCAGCAGCGACACGGGGGGGATCACAGATACGCAGTATTTT. Translated: CASSDTGGITDTQYF.

The sample holds one count of this clone. This chain connects TRBV4-2 to TRBJ1-4; no firm D call. Germline V gene data show CDR1 as LGHNA and CDR2 as YNFKEQ. The V end lost 0 bases, the J end lost 7 bases, and 12 bases lay between the germline ends. The CDR3 runs 15 residues. The DNA for the CDR3 is TGTGCCAGCAGCCAAGATACGCGGCGGGGTGAAAAACTGTTTTTT. This gives the protein CASSQDTRRGEKLFF.

This chain joins TRBV20-1 and TRBJ1-5; D is possibly TRBD1 (6 bases). The CDR3 runs to 13 residues. Trimming took 3 bases from V and 2 from J, leaving 8 bases between them. Germline assignment: CDR1 DFQATT and CDR2 SNEGSKA (reference sequence). This CDR3 is CSASRQGNQPQHF. As DNA, the CDR3 is TGCAGTGCTAGTAGACAGGGCAATCAGCCCCAGCATTTT.

J is TRBJ1-2 and V is TRBV6-5; D perhaps matches TRBD1 (5 bases). The germline V gene has CDR1 MNHEY and CDR2 SVGAGI. The germline V and J ends were trimmed by 0 bases and 3 bases, with 11 bases remaining between them. The CDR3 runs to 15 residues. In DNA, the CDR3 is TGTGCCAGCAGTTACTCGCGGGGGAAGGACTATGGCTACACCTTC. Protein sequence: CASSYSRGKDYGYTF.

The V gene is TRBV5-4, the J gene TRBJ2-3, with D possibly matching TRBD1 (6 bases). The length of the CDR3 is 14 residues. The V and J ends lost 2 bases and 2 bases respectively, with 9 bases between them. Germline values: CDR1 SGHNT, CDR2 YYREEE (reference sequence). CDR3 in amino acids: CASSFQGSTDTQYF. DNA for the CDR3: TGTGCCAGCAGCTTTCAGGGGTCCACAGATACGCAGTATTTT.

The rearrangement joins TRBV4-2 to TRBJ1-1; D perhaps matches TRBD1 (5 bases). This CDR3 contains 14 residues. V was trimmed by 0 bases and J by 5 bases, leaving 10 bases between them. The germline V gene encodes CDR1 LGHNA and CDR2 YNFKEQ. The CDR3 here is CASSQERGLTEAFF. CDR3 bases: TGTGCCAGCAGCCAAGAGCGGGGCTTAACTGAAGCTTTCTTT.

This CDR3 reads CASSFPRGLNYGYTF. The CDR3 nucleotides read TGTGCCAGCAGTTTCCCCAGGGGATTGAACTATGGCTACACCTTC. The chain uses TRBV28 and TRBJ1-2; D may be TRBD1 (6 bases). Germline CDR1 and CDR2: MDHEN and SYDVKM. This CDR3 contains 15 residues. The V gene lost 3 bases and the J gene lost 2 bases, with 13 bases spanning the gap.

The chain combines TRBV7-9 with TRBJ1-6; D perhaps matches TRBD1 (6 bases). Germline V gene lookup returns CDR1 SEHNR and CDR2 FQNEAQ (reference sequence). This CDR3 spans 16 amino acids. V gave up 1 base and J gave up 7 bases, with 14 bases separating them. The CDR3 DNA follows: TGTGCCAGCAGCTTAGGGGCAGGGGAAGGGAATTCACCCCTCCACTTT. Translated, it gives CASSLGAGEGNSPLHF.

This chain links TRBV5-1 with TRBJ1-2; 7 bases align to TRBD1. V lost 1 base, J lost 8 bases, and 5 bases stayed unmatched. Per the germline V gene, CDR1 is SGHRS and CDR2 is YFSETQ. CDR3 length: 13 amino acids. The CDR3 nucleotides are TGCGCCAGCAGCTTGAAAGGGGGCGAGGGCTACACCTTC. Residues: CASSLKGGEGYTF.

This chain uses TRBV10-3 with TRBJ2-7; D remains unclear. CDR3 length: 15 residues. Germline values: CDR1 ENHRY, CDR2 SYGVKD. Trimming took 5 bases from V and 0 from J, leaving 14 bases between them. Here the CDR3 reads CAISSPQIHSYEQYF. Written as DNA, the CDR3 is TGTGCCATCAGTTCCCCCCAGATACACTCCTACGAGCAGTACTTC.

The rearrangement uses TRBV19 and TRBJ1-1, with D uncertain. The ends were cut back, 2 bases at V and 4 bases at J, with 11 bases in the middle. Germline CDR1 LNHDA, CDR2 SQIVND (reference sequence). The CDR3 runs to 14 residues. The CDR3, as DNA: TGTGCCAGTAGTATATCACCTCGGGGCACTGAAGCTTTCTTT. This translates into CASSISPRGTEAFF.